The next 27 T cell receptor beta chains were all read from a single sample in a study of T cell responses to AZD1222 COVID-19 vaccine. Profiling relied on immunoSEQ multiplex PCR, and the TCRdb table lists in-frame clones only, not all of them. The sample lists over 100,000 clones; around 84% were seen once. The sample here was peripheral blood, taken on day 0 of AZD1222 vaccination. The receptors shown here come from an adult in good health.

The chain is built from TRBV20-1 and TRBJ1-1, with TRBD1 identical over 8 bases. This CDR3 is built from 11 residues. J was trimmed by 5 bases and V by 5 bases; bases with no gene match: 1. Germline V CDR1 and CDR2: DFQATT, SNEGSKA (reference sequence). The CDR3 is CSADRGTEAFF. As DNA, the CDR3 is TGCAGTGCTGACAGGGGAACTGAAGCTTTCTTT.

V and J are TRBV5-8 and TRBJ2-3, with TRBD1 matching over 7 bases. Losses at the gene ends were 2 bases for V and 6 bases for J; bases not matched to a gene: 9. Germline CDR1 SGHTS, CDR2 YDEGEE. This CDR3 has 15 amino acids. CDR3: CASSLLFTGADTQYF. The CDR3 coding sequence is TGTGCCAGCAGCTTACTCTTTACAGGGGCGGATACGCAGTATTTT.

This clone occurred a few times. The chain uses TRBV7-9 and TRBJ2-2, with D possibly being TRBD1 (6 bases). V lost 5 bases and J 0 bases, leaving 10 bases between the germline ends. CDR3 length: 15 amino acids. From germline, CDR1 is SEHNR and CDR2 FQNEAQ (reference sequence). CDR3 coding DNA: TGTGCCAGCAGCCCGGGACACACGAACACCGGGGAGCTGTTTTTT. It yields the protein CASSPGHTNTGELFF.

The sample holds one count of this clone. The chain combines TRBV5-1 with TRBJ2-1; unclear D gene. The CDR3 extends over 14 amino acids. V lost 2 bases to trimming and J lost 3 bases, with 9 bases between them. From germline, CDR1 is SGHRS and CDR2 YFSETQ. CDR3 in DNA: TGCGCCAGCAGCTTCGGGCAGAACTACAATGAGCAGTTCTTC. Translation: CASSFGQNYNEQFF. The entire variable domain, with the rest obtained from reference TRBV5-1 and TRBJ2-1, is as follows: KAGVTQTPRYLIKTRGQQVTLSCSPISGHRSVSWYQQTPGQGLQFLFEYFSETQRNKGNFPGRFSGRQFSNSRSEMNVSTLELGDSALYLCASSFGQNYNEQFFGPGTRLTVL.

The chain links TRBV19 to TRBJ2-1, with 10 bases that match TRBD2. V gave up 2 bases and J gave up 4 bases; unmatched junction bases: 11. There are 18 residues in the CDR3. From germline, CDR1 is LNHDA and CDR2 SQIVND (reference sequence). The CDR3 sequence: CASSINPPGSGGYNEQFF. The CDR3 nucleotides are TGTGCCAGTAGTATAAACCCCCCGGGTAGCGGGGGGTACAATGAGCAGTTCTTC.

This chain joins TRBV18 and TRBJ2-4; TRBD2 matches 8 bases. V lost 6 bases to trimming and J lost 3 bases; unmatched junction nucleotides: 4. The CDR3 loop spans 14 amino acids. Per the germline V gene, CDR1 is KGHSH and CDR2 is LQKENI. The CDR3 is CASSPTSVKNIQYF. DNA of the CDR3: TGTGCCAGCTCTCCGACTAGCGTCAAAAACATTCAGTACTTC.

The chain recombines TRBV6-5 with TRBJ2-1; D is possibly TRBD1 or TRBD2 (5 bases each). This CDR3 is 14 amino acids long. V lost 7 bases and J 4 bases, leaving 14 bases between the germline ends. From germline, CDR1 is MNHEY and CDR2 SVGAGI. CDR3 loop: CASTTGTDYNEQFF. CDR3 in DNA: TGTGCCAGCACGACCGGGACCGATTACAATGAGCAGTTCTTC.

The V and J genes are TRBV5-1 and TRBJ2-3; D possibly corresponds to TRBD1 (5 bases). V lost 4 bases, J lost 3 bases, and 18 bases lay in between. The germline gives CDR1 SGHRS, CDR2 YFSETQ. The CDR3 is 16 residues long. The CDR3 reads CASSPPLAGQTDTQYF. CDR3 coding DNA: TGCGCCAGCAGCCCGCCACTGGCAGGGCAAACAGATACGCAGTATTTT.

The rearrangement links TRBV7-6 to TRBJ1-3; the D gene is possibly TRBD1 (5 bases). V lost 1 base and J 4 bases, leaving 11 bases between the germline ends. This CDR3 has 15 residues. Germline loops: CDR1 SGHVS, CDR2 FNYEAQ. CDR3 nucleotide sequence: TGTGCCAGCAGCTTAGAAGGGGAGAGGGGAAACACCATATATTTT. Translation: CASSLEGERGNTIYF.

The chain combines TRBV4-1 with TRBJ2-2; D is perhaps TRBD2 (6 bases). This CDR3 region has 15 residues. The ends were cut back, 6 bases at V and 2 bases at J, with 13 bases in the middle. Germline V gene data show CDR1 as MGHRA and CDR2 as YSYEKL. The CDR3 loop is CASRRLGLNTGELFF. The CDR3 DNA follows: TGCGCCAGCAGGCGACTAGGGCTCAACACCGGGGAGCTGTTTTTT.

J is TRBJ1-1 and V is TRBV19, with 7 bases lining up with TRBD1. The CDR3 is made up of 14 amino acids. Trimming cost V 5 bases and J 1 base; bases outside gene matches: 4. Germline V lookup: CDR1 LNHDA, CDR2 SQIVND (reference sequence). CDR3 residues: CASSHRTGNTEAFF. The CDR3 DNA reads TGTGCCAGTAGTCACCGGACAGGGAACACTGAAGCTTTCTTT.

This rearrangement joins TRBV19 to TRBJ2-2; TRBD1 matches at 7 bases. Germline V gene data show CDR1 as LNHDA and CDR2 as SQIVND (reference sequence). J was trimmed by 3 bases and V by 6 bases; bases with no gene match: 4. The CDR3 extends over 14 amino acids. In DNA, the CDR3 is TGTGCCAGTAGGAATACAGGGGACACCGGGGAGCTGTTTTTT. Translation: CASRNTGDTGELFF.

This clone has only one observation. The chain has TRBV2 and TRBJ2-1; tentative D call: TRBD1 (6 bases). Trimming cost V 1 base and J 8 bases, with 9 bases left between them. Germline V gene sequence: CDR1 SNHLY, CDR2 FYNNEI. CDR3 size: 13 residues. CDR3 DNA sequence: TGTGCCAGCAGTGAAGGGTGGGGGCATGAGCAGTTCTTC. Protein product: CASSEGWGHEQFF.

This clone has a single count. The V call is TRBV6-2 or TRBV6-3, the J call TRBJ2-1; the D is unclear. The CDR3 consists of 15 residues. Trimming cost V 2 bases and J 7 bases, with 15 bases left between them. The V gene's germline CDR1 is MNHEY and CDR2 SVGEGT. The chain's CDR3 is CASSYHSPSKNEQFF. The DNA of the CDR3 is TGTGCCAGCAGTTACCACTCACCTTCGAAGAATGAGCAGTTCTTC.

V gene TRBV7-6 combines with J gene TRBJ1-2; 7 bases agree with TRBD1. The CDR3 has 13 amino acids. From germline, CDR1 is SGHVS and CDR2 FNYEAQ. Unmatched junction bases numbered 6, after V lost 5 bases and J lost 6 bases. The CDR3 coding sequence is TGTGCCAGCAGCCTAGGGGGCTCGGATGGCTACACCTTC. It is translated as CASSLGGSDGYTF.

The gene calls are TRBV7-9 and TRBJ1-4, with a possible D match to TRBD1 (6 bases). In germline, CDR1 is SEHNR, CDR2 FQNEAQ (reference sequence). V gave up 6 bases and J gave up 8 bases, with 13 bases separating them. This CDR3 region has 13 residues. The CDR3 DNA reads TGTGCCAGCAGTCTAGGGGGTGCGGAAAAACTGTTTTTT. Its protein is CASSLGGAEKLFF.

The genes are TRBV12-3 or TRBV12-4 and TRBJ1-1; weak D call: TRBD1 (6 bases). The length of the CDR3 is 13 residues. V dropped 6 bases and J dropped 5 bases, with 13 bases sitting between them. In DNA, the CDR3 is TGTGCCAGCAGAGGGGGGCAATGGACTGAAGCTTTCTTT. Amino acids: CASRGGQWTEAFF.

This clone was seen just once. V and J are TRBV3-1 (or the pseudogene TRBV3-2) and TRBJ1-4, with D uncertain. Trimming stripped 2 bases from V and 12 bases from J, with 16 bases between. This CDR3 is 14 amino acids long. From germline, CDR1 is LGHDT and CDR2 YNNKEL (reference sequence). The CDR3 bases are TGTGCCAGCAGCCAATGGGGAGACTTCGCGGAACTGTTTTTT. It is translated as CASSQWGDFAELFF.

The chain employs TRBV19 and TRBJ1-1; D possibly corresponds to TRBD1 (6 bases). The CDR3 loop spans 15 amino acids. The germline gives CDR1 LNHDA, CDR2 SQIVND (reference sequence). Deletions cut 7 bases from V and 0 bases from J, with 15 bases between. CDR3 sequence (DNA): TGTGCCAGTAATCAGAACGGACAGCTGAACACTGAAGCTTTCTTT. Its translation: CASNQNGQLNTEAFF. The complete variable domain, with remaining parts taken from reference TRBV19 and TRBJ1-1, reads DGGITQSPKYLFRKEGQNVTLSCEQNLNHDAMYWYRQDPGQGLRLIYYSQIVNDFQKGDIAEGYSVSREKKESFPLTVTSAQKNPTAFYLCASNQNGQLNTEAFFGQGTRLTVV.

The J gene is TRBJ1-1, the V gene TRBV28, with TRBD1 matching over 9 bases. Unmatched junction bases numbered 6, after V lost 5 bases and J lost 5 bases. Germline CDR1 and CDR2: MDHEN and SYDVKM. This CDR3 comprises 14 residues. The CDR3 protein is CASSVQGAGTEAFF. The CDR3 coding sequence is TGTGCCAGCAGTGTACAGGGGGCTGGGACTGAAGCTTTCTTT.

The J gene is TRBJ1-5, the V gene TRBV6-2 or TRBV6-3; D might be TRBD1 (5 bases). V lost 1 base, J lost 0 bases, and 7 bases lay in between. Germline CDR1 MNHEY, CDR2 SVGEGT. The length of the CDR3 is 15 residues. The CDR3 DNA is TGTGCCAGCAGTTACTGGGGCTATAGCAATCAGCCCCAGCATTTT. It is translated as CASSYWGYSNQPQHF.

The chain links TRBV7-2 to TRBJ2-7, with TRBD1 identical over 7 bases. Germline loops: CDR1 SGHTA, CDR2 FQGNSA. The CDR3 covers 15 residues. V shed 1 base and J 0 bases; nucleotides not matched to a gene: 3. Written as DNA, the CDR3 is TGTGCCAGCAGCTTAGTCTGGGACAGCTCCTACGAGCAGTACTTC. Translated, it gives CASSLVWDSSYEQYF. The complete variable domain, with remaining parts taken from reference TRBV7-2 and TRBJ2-7, reads GAGVSQSPSNKVTEKGKDVELRCDPISGHTALYWYRQSLGQGLEFLIYFQGNSAPDKSGLPSDRFSAERTGGSVSTLTIQRTQQEDSAVYLCASSLVWDSSYEQYFGPGTRLTVT.

CDR3 protein: CASRQGKGTEAFF. The CDR3 nucleotides are TGTGCCAGTAGACAGGGGAAGGGGACTGAAGCTTTCTTT. V is TRBV19 and J is TRBJ1-1; 7 bases map to TRBD1. Trimming cost V 6 bases and J 5 bases; bases outside gene matches: 6. CDR1 LNHDA and CDR2 SQIVND come from the germline V gene (reference sequence). The CDR3 sequence is 13 residues long.

V and J are TRBV7-8 and TRBJ1-2; D unresolved. V lost 1 base and J lost 3, with 18 bases in between. Germline assignment: CDR1 SGHVS and CDR2 FQNEAQ. This CDR3 has 17 amino acids. The CDR3 region is CASSLGGYEEFDYGYTF. The CDR3 DNA is TGTGCCAGCAGCTTAGGGGGATACGAGGAGTTTGACTATGGCTACACCTTC. Using reference TRBV7-8 and TRBJ1-2 for the parts outside the CDR3, the full variable domain is GAGVSQSPRYKVAKRGQDVALRCDPISGHVSLFWYQQALGQGPEFLTYFQNEAQLDKSGLPSDRFFAERPEGSVSTLKIQRTQQEDSAVYLCASSLGGYEEFDYGYTFGSGTRLTVV.

The gene calls are TRBV19 and TRBJ1-4; unclear D gene. Germline V gene lookup returns CDR1 LNHDA and CDR2 SQIVND (reference sequence). The CDR3 consists of 15 residues. The V end lost 5 bases, the J end lost 4 bases, and 14 bases lay between the germline ends. CDR3 residues: CASSATDGGNEKLFF. The CDR3 DNA reads TGTGCCAGTAGTGCGACGGACGGAGGTAATGAAAAACTGTTTTTT.

The CDR3 sequence: CATSREVQFEQPQHF. Here the CDR3 DNA reads TGTGCCACCAGCAGAGAAGTACAGTTTGAACAGCCCCAGCATTTT. V gene TRBV15 combines with J gene TRBJ1-5, with unresolved D. V lost 0 bases, J lost 7 bases, and 13 bases lay in between. The germline gives CDR1 LNHNV, CDR2 YYDKDF (reference sequence). The CDR3 contains 15 residues.

This rearrangement joins TRBV7-2 to TRBJ2-6, with D hard to call. V lost 7 bases to trimming and J lost 2 bases, with 6 bases between them. The CDR3 spans 13 residues. Germline V gene lookup returns CDR1 SGHTA and CDR2 FQGNSA. CDR3 DNA sequence: TGTGCCAGCACCCAGGCTGGGGCCAACGTCCTGACTTTC. The encoded protein is CASTQAGANVLTF. The whole variable domain, filled in from reference TRBV7-2 and TRBJ2-6, reads GAGVSQSPSNKVTEKGKDVELRCDPISGHTALYWYRQSLGQGLEFLIYFQGNSAPDKSGLPSDRFSAERTGGSVSTLTIQRTQQEDSAVYLCASTQAGANVLTFGAGSRLTVL.